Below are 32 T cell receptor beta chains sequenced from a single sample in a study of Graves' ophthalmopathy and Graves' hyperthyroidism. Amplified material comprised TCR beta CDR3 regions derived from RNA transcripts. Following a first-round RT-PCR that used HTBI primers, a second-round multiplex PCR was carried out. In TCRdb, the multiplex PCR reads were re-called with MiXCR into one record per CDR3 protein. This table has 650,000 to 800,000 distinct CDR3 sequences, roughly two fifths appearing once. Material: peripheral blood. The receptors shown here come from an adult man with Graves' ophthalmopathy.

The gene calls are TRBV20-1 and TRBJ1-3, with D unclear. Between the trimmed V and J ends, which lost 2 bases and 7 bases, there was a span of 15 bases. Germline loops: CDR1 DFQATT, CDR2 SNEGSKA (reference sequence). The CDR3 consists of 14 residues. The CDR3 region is CSARSSQAENTIYF. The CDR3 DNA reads TGCAGTGCTAGATCGTCGCAGGCCGAGAACACCATATATTTT.

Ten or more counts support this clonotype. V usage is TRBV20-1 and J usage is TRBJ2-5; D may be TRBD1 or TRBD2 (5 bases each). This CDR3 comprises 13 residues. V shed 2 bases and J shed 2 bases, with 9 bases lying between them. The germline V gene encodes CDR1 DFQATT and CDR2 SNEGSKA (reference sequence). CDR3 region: CSARSGQQETQYF. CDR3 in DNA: TGCAGTGCTAGATCGGGGCAGCAAGAGACCCAGTACTTC.

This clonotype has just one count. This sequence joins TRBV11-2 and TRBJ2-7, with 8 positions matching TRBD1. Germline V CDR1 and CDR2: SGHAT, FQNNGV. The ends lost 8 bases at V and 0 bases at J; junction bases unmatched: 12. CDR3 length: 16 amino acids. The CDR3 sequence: CASVKRWDRSSYEQYF. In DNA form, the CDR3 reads TGTGCCAGCGTCAAGAGGTGGGACAGGAGCTCCTACGAGCAGTACTTC.

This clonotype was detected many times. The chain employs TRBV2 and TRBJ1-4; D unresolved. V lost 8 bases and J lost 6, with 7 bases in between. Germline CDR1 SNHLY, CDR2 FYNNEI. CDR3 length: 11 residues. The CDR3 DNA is TGTGCCAGCTCGGGTTATGAAAAACTGTTTTTT. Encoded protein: CASSGYEKLFF.

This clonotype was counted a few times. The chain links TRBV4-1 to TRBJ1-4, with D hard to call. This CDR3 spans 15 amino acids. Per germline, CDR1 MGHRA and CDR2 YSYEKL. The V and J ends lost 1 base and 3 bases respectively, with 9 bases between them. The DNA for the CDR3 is TGCGCCAGCAGCCAAGGATCTTTTCCTAATGAAAAACTGTTTTTT. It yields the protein CASSQGSFPNEKLFF.

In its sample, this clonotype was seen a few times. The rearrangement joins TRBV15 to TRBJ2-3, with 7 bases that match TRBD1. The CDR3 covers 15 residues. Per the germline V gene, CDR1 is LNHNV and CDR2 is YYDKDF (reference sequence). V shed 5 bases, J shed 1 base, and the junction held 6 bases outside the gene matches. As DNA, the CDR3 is TGTGCCACCAGCTCCCGGACAGGTCGCACAGATACGCAGTATTTT. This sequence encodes CATSSRTGRTDTQYF.

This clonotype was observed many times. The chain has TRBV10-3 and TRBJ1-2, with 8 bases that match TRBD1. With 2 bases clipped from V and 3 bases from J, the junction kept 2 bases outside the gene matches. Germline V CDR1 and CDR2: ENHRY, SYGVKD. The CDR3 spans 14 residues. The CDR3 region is CAISEGTGHYGYTF. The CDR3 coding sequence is TGTGCCATCAGTGAGGGGACAGGCCACTATGGCTACACCTTC.

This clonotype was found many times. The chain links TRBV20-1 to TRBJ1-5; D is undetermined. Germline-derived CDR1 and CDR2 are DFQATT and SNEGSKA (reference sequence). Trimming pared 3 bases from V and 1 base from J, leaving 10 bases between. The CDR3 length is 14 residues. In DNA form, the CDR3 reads TGCAGTGCTAGTGTCCCCACCAGCAATCAGCCCCAGCATTTT. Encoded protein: CSASVPTSNQPQHF.

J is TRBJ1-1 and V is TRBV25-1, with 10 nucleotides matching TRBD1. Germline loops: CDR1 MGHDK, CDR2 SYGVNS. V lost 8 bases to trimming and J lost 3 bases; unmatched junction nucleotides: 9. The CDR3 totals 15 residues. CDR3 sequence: CASSPGQGRDTEAFF. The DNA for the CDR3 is TGTGCCAGCTCACCGGGACAGGGGAGAGACACTGAAGCTTTCTTT. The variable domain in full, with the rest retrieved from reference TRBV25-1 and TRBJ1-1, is EADIYQTPRYLVIGTGKKITLECSQTMGHDKMYWYQQDPGMELHLIHYSYGVNSTEKGDLSSESTVSRIRTEHFPLTLESARPSHTSQYLCASSPGQGRDTEAFFGQGTRLTVV.

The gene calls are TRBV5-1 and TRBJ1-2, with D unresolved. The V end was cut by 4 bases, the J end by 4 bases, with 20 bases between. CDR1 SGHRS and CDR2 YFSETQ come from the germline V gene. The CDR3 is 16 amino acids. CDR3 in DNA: TGCGCCAGCAGCCAAGAATTCGGTACGGGCTCCTATGGCTACACCTTC. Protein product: CASSQEFGTGSYGYTF.

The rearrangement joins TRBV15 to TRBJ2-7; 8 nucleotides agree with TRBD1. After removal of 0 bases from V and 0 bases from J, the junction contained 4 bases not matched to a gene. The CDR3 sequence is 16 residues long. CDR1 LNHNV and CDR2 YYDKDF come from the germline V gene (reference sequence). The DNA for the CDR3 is TGTGCCACCAGCAGAGAGTGGACAGGGAGCTCCTACGAGCAGTACTTC. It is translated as CATSREWTGSSYEQYF. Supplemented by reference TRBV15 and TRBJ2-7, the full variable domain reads DAMVIQNPRYQVTQFGKPVTLSCSQTLNHNVMYWYQQKSSQAPKLLFHYYDKDFNNEADTPDNFQSRRPNTSFCFLDIRSPGLGDTAMYLCATSREWTGSSYEQYFGPGTRLTVT.

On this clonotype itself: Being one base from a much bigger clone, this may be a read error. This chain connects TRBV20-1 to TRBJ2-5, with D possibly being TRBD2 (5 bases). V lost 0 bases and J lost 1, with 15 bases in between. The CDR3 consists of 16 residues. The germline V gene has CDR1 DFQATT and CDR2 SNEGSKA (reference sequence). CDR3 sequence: CSARDLGEPGQETQYF. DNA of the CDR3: TGCAGTGCTAGAGATCTTGGGGAGCCCGGCCAAGAGACCCAGTACTTC.

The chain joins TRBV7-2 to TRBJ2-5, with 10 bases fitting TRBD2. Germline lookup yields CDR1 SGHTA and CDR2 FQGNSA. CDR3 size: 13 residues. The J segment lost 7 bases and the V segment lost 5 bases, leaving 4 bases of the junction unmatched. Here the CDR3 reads CASSLWTSGTQYF. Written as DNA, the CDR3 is TGTGCCAGCAGCCTCTGGACTAGCGGGACCCAGTACTTC. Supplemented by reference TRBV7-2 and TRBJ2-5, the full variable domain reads GAGVSQSPSNKVTEKGKDVELRCDPISGHTALYWYRQSLGQGLEFLIYFQGNSAPDKSGLPSDRFSAERTGGSVSTLTIQRTQQEDSAVYLCASSLWTSGTQYFGPGTRLLVL.

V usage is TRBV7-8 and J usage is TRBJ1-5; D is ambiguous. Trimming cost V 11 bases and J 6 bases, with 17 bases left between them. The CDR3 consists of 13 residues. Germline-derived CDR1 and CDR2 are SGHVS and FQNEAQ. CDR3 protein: CAWSDRASQPQHF. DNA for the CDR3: TGTGCCTGGAGTGACCGGGCGAGTCAGCCCCAGCATTTT. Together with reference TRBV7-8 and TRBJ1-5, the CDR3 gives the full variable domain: GAGVSQSPRYKVAKRGQDVALRCDPISGHVSLFWYQQALGQGPEFLTYFQNEAQLDKSGLPSDRFFAERPEGSVSTLKIQRTQQEDSAVYLCAWSDRASQPQHFGDGTRLSIL.

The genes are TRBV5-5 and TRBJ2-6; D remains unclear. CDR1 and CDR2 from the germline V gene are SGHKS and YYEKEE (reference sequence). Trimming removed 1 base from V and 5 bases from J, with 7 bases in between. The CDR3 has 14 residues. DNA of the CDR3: TGTGCCAGCAGCTTGACGGGCTGGGCCAACGTCCTGACTTTC. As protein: CASSLTGWANVLTF.

CDR3 loop: CASSSVTASNEKLFF. For the CDR3, the DNA is TGTGCCAGCAGTTCCGTGACAGCCTCTAATGAAAAACTGTTTTTT. The chain joins TRBV6-5 to TRBJ1-4; a possible D gene is TRBD1 (5 bases). Trimming took 4 bases from V and 3 from J, leaving 12 bases between them. The CDR3 covers 15 residues. CDR1 is MNHEY and CDR2 is SVGAGI in the germline V gene.

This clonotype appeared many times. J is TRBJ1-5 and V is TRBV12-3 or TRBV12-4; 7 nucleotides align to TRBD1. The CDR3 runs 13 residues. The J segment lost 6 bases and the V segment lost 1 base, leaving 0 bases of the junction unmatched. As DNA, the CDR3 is TGTGCCAGCAGTTTAGACAGGGGTCAGCCCCAGCATTTT. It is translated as CASSLDRGQPQHF.

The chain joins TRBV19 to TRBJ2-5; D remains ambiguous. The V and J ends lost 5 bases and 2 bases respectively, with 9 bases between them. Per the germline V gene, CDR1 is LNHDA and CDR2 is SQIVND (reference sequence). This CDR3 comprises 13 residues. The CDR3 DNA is TGTGCCAGTAGTCGCTCAGAACAAGAGACCCAGTACTTC. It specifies CASSRSEQETQYF. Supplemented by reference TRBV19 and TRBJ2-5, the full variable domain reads DGGITQSPKYLFRKEGQNVTLSCEQNLNHDAMYWYRQDPGQGLRLIYYSQIVNDFQKGDIAEGYSVSREKKESFPLTVTSAQKNPTAFYLCASSRSEQETQYFGPGTRLLVL.

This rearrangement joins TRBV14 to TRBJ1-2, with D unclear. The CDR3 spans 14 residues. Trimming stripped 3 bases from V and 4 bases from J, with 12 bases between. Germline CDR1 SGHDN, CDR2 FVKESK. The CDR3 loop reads CASSHRTVFYGYTF. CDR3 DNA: TGTGCCAGCAGCCACCGGACCGTCTTCTATGGCTACACCTTC.

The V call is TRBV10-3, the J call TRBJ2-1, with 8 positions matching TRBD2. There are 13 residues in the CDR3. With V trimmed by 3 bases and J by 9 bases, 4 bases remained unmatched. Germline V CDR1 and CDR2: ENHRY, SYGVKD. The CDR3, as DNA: TGTGCCATCAGTGAAGCGGGAGTTGGTGAGCAGTTCTTC. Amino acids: CAISEAGVGEQFF.

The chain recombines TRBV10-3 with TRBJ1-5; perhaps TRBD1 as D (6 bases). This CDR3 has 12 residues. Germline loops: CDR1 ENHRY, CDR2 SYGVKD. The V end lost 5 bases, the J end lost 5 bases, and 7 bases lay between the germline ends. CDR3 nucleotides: TGTGCCATCAGTAGGGGGGATCAGCCCCAGCATTTT. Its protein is CAISRGDQPQHF.

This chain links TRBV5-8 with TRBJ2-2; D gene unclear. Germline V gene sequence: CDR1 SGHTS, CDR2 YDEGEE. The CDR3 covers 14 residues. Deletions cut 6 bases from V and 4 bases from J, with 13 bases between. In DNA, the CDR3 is TGTGCCAGCACCACCGGGCTATCCACCGGGGAGCTGTTTTTT. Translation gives CASTTGLSTGELFF.

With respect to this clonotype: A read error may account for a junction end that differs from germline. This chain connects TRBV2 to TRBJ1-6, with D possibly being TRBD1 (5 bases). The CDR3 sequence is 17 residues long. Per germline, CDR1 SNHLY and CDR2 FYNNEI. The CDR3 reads CASSSVGTWGIIQSLHF. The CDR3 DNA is TGTGCCTCCTCATCGGTTGGTACTTGGGGGATAATACAATCCCTCCACTTC.

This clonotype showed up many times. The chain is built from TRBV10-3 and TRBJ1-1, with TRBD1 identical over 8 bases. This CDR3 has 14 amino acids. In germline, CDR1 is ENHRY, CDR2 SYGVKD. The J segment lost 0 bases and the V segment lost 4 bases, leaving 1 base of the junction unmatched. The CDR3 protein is CAISGQGMNTEAFF. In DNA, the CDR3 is TGTGCCATCAGTGGACAGGGGATGAACACTGAAGCTTTCTTT.

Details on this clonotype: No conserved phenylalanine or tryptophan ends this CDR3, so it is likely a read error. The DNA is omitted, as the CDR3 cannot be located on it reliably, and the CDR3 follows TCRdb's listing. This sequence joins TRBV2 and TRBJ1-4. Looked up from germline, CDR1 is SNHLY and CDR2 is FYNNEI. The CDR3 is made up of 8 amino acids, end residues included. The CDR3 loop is CASQGRTT.

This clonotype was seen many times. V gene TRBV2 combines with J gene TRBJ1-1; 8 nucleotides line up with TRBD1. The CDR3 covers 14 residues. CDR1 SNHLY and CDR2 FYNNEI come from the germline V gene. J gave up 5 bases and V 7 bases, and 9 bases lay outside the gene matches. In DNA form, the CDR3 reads TGTGCCAGCACCAGGACAGGGCGGCGGACTGAAGCTTTCTTT. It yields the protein CASTRTGRRTEAFF.

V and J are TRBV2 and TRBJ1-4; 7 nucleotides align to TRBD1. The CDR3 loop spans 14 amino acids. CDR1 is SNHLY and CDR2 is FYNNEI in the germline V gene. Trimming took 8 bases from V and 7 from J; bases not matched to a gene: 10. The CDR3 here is CASRDRVGSEKLFF. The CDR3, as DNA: TGTGCCAGCCGGGACAGAGTAGGTAGTGAAAAACTGTTTTTT. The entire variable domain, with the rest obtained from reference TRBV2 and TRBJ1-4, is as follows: EPEVTQTPSHQVTQMGQEVILRCVPISNHLYFYWYRQILGQKVEFLVSFYNNEISEKSEIFDDQFSVERPDGSNFTLKIRSTKLEDSAMYFCASRDRVGSEKLFFGSGTQLSVL.

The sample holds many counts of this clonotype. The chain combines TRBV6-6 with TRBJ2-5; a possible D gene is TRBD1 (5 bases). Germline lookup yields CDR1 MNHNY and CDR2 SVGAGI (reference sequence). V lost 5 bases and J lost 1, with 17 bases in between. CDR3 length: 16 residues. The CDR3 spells CASSRQGTAGQETQYF. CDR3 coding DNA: TGTGCCAGCAGTCGGCAGGGAACCGCCGGCCAAGAGACCCAGTACTTC.

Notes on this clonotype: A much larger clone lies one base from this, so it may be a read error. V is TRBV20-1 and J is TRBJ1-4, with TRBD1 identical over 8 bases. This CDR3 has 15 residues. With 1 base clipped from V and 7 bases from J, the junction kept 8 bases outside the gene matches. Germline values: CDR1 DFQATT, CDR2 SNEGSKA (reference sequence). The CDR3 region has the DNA TGCAGTGCTAGAGTTGTGACAGGGGAAAGTGAAAAACTGTTTTTT. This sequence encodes CSARVVTGESEKLFF.

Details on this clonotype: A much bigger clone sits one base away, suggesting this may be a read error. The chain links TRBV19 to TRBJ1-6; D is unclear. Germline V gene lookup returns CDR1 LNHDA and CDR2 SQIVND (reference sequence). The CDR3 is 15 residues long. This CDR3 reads CAGSMRMSLNSPLHF. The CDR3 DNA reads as TGTGCCGGTAGTATGCGCATGTCGCTAAATTCACCCCTCCACTTT.

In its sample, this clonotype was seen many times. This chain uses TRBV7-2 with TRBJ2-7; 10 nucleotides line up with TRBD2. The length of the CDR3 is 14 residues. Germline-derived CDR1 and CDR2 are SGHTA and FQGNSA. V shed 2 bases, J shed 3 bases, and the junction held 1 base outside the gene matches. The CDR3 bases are TGTGCCAGCAGCTTATCTAGCGGGGGCTACGAGCAGTACTTC. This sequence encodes CASSLSSGGYEQYF.

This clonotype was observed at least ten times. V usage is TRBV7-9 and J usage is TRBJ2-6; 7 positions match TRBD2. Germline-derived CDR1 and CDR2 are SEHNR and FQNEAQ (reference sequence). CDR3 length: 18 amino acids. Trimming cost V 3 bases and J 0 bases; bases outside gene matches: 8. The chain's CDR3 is CASSFAGTGGSGANVLTF. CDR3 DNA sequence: TGTGCCAGCAGCTTTGCCGGGACGGGGGGCTCTGGGGCCAACGTCCTGACTTTC.